This T cell receptor beta chain was found in a study of beta chain features in type 1 diabetes. Overall study results and limits: In the patient group, naive, central memory and Treg TCRB repertoires seemed more alike than in the healthy donor group. Any HLA effect on TCRB rearrangement was left unresolved by small sub-analyses.

CD4+ naive, central memory, regulatory and stem cell-like memory subsets were isolated by sorting on CD45RO/CCR7/CD25/CD127/CD95/CD27. The CDR3 sequence is 15 residues long. V trimming: 5 bases; J trimming: 2 bases; junction bases outside the gene matches: 7. CDR1 MRHNA and CDR2 SNTAGT come from the germline V gene. Reverse transcribing all isolated RNA meant expressed TCRB transcripts were sequenced. TCRdb's copy holds only in-frame clones and misses some; the assay was immunoSEQ multiplex PCR. This sample carries 300,000 to 350,000 clones, approximately 14% of them seen once, and the ten largest clones take about 6.6%. This clone was counted a few times. Its antigen is not known.

The sequence came from a man aged 30 to 39 in good health. V and J are TRBV6-4 and TRBJ1-2; 8 nucleotides agree with TRBD1. Sequences were obtained from central memory CD4+ T cells from blood. The CDR3 sequence is CASSYRGQGNYGYTF. Written as DNA, the CDR3 is TGTGCCAGCAGTTACCGCGGACAGGGAAACTATGGCTACACCTTC.